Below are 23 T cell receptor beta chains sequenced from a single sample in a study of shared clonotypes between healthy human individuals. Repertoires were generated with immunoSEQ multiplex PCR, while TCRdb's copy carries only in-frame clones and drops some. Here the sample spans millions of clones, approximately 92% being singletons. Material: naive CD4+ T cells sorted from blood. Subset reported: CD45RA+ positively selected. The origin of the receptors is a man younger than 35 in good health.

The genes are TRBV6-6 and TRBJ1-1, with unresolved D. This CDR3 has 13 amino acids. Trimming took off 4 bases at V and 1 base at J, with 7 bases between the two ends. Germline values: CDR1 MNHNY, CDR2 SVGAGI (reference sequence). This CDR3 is CASSWEGNTEAFF. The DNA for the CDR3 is TGTGCCAGCAGTTGGGAGGGGAACACTGAAGCTTTCTTT.

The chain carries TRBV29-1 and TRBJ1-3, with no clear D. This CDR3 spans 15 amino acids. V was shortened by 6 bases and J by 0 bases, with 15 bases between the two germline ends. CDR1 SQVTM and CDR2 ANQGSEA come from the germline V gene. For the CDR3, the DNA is TGCAGCGTCACCCACCGCGGCGTCTCTGGAAACACCATATATTTT. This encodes CSVTHRGVSGNTIYF.

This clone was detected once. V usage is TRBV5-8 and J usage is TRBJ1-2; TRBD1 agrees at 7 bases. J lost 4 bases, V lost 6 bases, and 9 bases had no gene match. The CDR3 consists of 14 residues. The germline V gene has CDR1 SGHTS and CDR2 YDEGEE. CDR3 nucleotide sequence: TGTGCCAGCACCCAAATGACAGGGTTCTATGGCTACACCTTC. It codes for CASTQMTGFYGYTF.

Here the CDR3 DNA reads TGTGCCAGCTCTCGTAATATAGGTGGGGCCTCAGATACGCAGTATTTT. Translated: CASSRNIGGASDTQYF. The chain has TRBV18 and TRBJ2-3; a weak D match, TRBD1 (5 bases). The CDR3 loop spans 16 amino acids. Per germline, CDR1 KGHSH and CDR2 LQKENI. V dropped 6 bases and J dropped 4 bases, with 20 bases sitting between them.

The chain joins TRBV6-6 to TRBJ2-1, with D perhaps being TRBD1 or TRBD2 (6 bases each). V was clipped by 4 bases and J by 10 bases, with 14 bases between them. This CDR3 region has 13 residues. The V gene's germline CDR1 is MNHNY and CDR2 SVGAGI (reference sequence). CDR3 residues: CASSSQGTREQFF. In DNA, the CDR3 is TGTGCCAGCAGTTCTCAGGGGACTCGGGAGCAGTTCTTC.

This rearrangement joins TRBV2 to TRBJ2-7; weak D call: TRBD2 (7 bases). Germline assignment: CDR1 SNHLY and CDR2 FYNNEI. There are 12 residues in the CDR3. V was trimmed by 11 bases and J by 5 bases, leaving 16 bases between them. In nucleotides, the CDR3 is TGTGCCTCTCGTAGGGGGGGTAACGAGCAGTACTTC. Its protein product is CASRRGGNEQYF.

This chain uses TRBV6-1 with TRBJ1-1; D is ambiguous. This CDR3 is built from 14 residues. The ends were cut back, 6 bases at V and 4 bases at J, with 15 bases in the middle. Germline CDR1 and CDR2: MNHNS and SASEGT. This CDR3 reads CASSSTGIGTEAFF. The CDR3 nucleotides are TGTGCCAGCAGCTCCACGGGCATAGGCACTGAAGCTTTCTTT.

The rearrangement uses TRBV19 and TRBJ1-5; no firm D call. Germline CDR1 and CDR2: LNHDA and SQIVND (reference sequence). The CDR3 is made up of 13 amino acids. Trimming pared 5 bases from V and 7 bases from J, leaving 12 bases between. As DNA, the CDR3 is TGTGCCAGTAGTCCCCCCGCGGGGCAGCCCCAGCATTTT. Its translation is CASSPPAGQPQHF.

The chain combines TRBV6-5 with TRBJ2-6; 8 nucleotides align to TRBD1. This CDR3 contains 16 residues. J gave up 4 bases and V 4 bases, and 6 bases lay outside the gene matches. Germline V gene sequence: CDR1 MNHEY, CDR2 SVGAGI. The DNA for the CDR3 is TGTGCCAGCAGTTCCGACAGGGGATCCGGGGCCAACGTCCTGACTTTC. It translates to CASSSDRGSGANVLTF.

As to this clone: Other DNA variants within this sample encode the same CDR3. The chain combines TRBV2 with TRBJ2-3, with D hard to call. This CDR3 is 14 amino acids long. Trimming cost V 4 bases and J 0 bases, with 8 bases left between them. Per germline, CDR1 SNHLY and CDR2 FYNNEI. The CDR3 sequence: CASSVGGSTDTQYF. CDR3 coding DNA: TGTGCCAGCAGTGTGGGCGGTAGCACAGATACGCAGTATTTT.

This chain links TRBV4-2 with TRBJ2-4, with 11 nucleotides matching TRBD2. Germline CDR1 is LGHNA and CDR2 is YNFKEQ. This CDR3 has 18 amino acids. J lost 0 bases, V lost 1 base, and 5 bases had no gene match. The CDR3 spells CASSQATSGEIAKNIQYF. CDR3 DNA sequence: TGTGCCAGCAGCCAAGCGACTAGCGGGGAAATAGCCAAAAACATTCAGTACTTC.

CDR3 sequence reads: CASSMDRGGTGELFF. As DNA, the CDR3 is TGTGCCAGCAGCATGGACAGGGGGGGCACCGGGGAGCTGTTTTTT. The V call is TRBV7-2, the J call TRBJ2-2, with TRBD1 matching over 10 bases. Germline loops: CDR1 SGHTA, CDR2 FQGNSA. This CDR3 is 15 amino acids long. J was trimmed by 4 bases and V by 5 bases; bases with no gene match: 4.

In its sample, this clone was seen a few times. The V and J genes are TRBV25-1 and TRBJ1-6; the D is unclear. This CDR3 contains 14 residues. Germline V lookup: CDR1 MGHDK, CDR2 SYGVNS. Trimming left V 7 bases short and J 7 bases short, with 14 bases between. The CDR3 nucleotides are TGTGCCAGCAAGCTGTGGGAAGACAATTCACCCCTCCACTTT. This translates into CASKLWEDNSPLHF.

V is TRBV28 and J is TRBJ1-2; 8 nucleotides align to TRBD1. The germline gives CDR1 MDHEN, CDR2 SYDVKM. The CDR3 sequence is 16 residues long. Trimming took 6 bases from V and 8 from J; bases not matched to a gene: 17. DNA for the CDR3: TGTGCCAGCAGCATCGAAGGGCAGGGGGCGGGGGTCGGCTACACCTTC. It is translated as CASSIEGQGAGVGYTF.

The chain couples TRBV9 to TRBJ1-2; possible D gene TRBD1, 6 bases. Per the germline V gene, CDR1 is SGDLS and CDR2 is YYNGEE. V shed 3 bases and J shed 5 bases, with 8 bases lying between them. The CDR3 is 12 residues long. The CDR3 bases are TGTGCCAGCAGCGGGACAGAGTATGGCTACACCTTC. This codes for CASSGTEYGYTF.

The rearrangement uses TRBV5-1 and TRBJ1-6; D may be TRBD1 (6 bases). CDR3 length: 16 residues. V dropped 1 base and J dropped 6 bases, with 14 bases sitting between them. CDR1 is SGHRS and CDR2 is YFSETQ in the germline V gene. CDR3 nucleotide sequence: TGCGCCAGCAGCTTGAACGGCGAACAGGGTAATTCACCCCTCCACTTT. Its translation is CASSLNGEQGNSPLHF. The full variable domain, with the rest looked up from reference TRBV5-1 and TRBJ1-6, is KAGVTQTPRYLIKTRGQQVTLSCSPISGHRSVSWYQQTPGQGLQFLFEYFSETQRNKGNFPGRFSGRQFSNSRSEMNVSTLELGDSALYLCASSLNGEQGNSPLHFGNGTRLTVT.

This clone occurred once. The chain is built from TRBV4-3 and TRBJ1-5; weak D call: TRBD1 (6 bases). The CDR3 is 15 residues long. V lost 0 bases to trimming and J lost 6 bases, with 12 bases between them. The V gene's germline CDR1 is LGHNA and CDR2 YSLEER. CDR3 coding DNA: TGCGCCAGCAGCCAAGATGGGGGGGCTAGTCAGCCCCAGCATTTT. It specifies CASSQDGGASQPQHF.

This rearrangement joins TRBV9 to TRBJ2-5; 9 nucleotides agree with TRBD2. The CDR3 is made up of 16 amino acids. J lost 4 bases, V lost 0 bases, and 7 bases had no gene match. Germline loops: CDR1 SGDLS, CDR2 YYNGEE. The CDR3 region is CASSVGGSGGPETQYF. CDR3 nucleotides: TGTGCCAGCAGCGTAGGCGGTAGCGGGGGCCCAGAGACCCAGTACTTC.

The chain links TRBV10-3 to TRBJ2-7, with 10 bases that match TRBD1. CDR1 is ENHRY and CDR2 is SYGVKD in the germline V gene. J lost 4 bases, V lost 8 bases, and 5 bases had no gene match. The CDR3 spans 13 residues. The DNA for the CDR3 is TGTGCCATCGGAAGGACAGGGGGTTACGAGCAGTACTTC. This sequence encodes CAIGRTGGYEQYF.

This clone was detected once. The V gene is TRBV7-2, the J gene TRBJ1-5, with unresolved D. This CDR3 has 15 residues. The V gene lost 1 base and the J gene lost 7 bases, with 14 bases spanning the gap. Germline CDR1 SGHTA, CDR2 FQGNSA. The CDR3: CASSLGGPARQPQHF. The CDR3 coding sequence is TGTGCCAGCAGCTTAGGTGGGCCGGCGAGGCAGCCCCAGCATTTT. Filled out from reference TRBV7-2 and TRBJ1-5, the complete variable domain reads GAGVSQSPSNKVTEKGKDVELRCDPISGHTALYWYRQSLGQGLEFLIYFQGNSAPDKSGLPSDRFSAERTGGSVSTLTIQRTQQEDSAVYLCASSLGGPARQPQHFGDGTRLSIL.

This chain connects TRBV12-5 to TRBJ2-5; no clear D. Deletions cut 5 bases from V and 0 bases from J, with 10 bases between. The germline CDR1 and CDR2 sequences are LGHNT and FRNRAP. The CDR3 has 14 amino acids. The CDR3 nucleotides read TGTGCTAGTGGTCCCGGACGGAACCAAGAGACCCAGTACTTC. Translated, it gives CASGPGRNQETQYF. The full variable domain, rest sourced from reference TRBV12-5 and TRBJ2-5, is DARVTQTPRHKVTEMGQEVTMRCQPILGHNTVFWYRQTMMQGLELLAYFRNRAPLDDSGMPKDRFSAEMPDATLATLKIQPSEPRDSAVYFCASGPGRNQETQYFGPGTRLLVL.

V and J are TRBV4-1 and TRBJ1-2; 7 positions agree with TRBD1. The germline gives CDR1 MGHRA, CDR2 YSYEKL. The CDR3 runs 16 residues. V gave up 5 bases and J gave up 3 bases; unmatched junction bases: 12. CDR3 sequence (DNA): TGCGCCAGCAGCTTCCGGACAGGCACAGAAGACTATGGCTACACCTTC. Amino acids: CASSFRTGTEDYGYTF.

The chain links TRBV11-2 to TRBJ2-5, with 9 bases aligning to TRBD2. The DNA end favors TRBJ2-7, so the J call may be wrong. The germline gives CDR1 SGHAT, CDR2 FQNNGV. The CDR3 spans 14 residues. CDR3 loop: CASSRSSGSYEQYF. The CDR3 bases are TGTGCCAGCAGCCGTAGTAGCGGGAGCTACGAGCAGTACTTC.